Presented here are 26 T cell receptor beta chains from one specimen sequenced in a study of glioma-infiltrating T cells after dendritic cell vaccination. The repertoire was sequenced with immunoSEQ multiplex PCR; TCRdb's copy has only in-frame clones and lacks some. The sample consists of approximately 92,000 clones, around 80% of them appearing once. Time point here: after dendritic cell vaccination, including at tumor progression/relapse. Sample: blood, taken after dendritic cell vaccination. All receptors derive from a human donor with glioblastoma.

The rearrangement joins TRBV6-5 to TRBJ1-3; 9 bases are a match to TRBD1. J lost 4 bases, V lost 3 bases, and 7 bases had no gene match. This CDR3 is 16 amino acids long. CDR1 and CDR2 from the germline V gene are MNHEY and SVGAGI. This CDR3 reads CASSYSGQGGGNTIYF. As DNA, the CDR3 is TGTGCCAGCAGTTATTCGGGACAGGGAGGCGGAAACACCATATATTTT.

This chain uses TRBV19 with TRBJ1-1; 8 bases line up with TRBD1. This CDR3 comprises 13 residues. The germline V gene encodes CDR1 LNHDA and CDR2 SQIVND (reference sequence). V lost 5 bases to trimming and J lost 4 bases; unmatched junction nucleotides: 3. CDR3 in DNA: TGTGCCAGTAGTGAACAGGGGGGCACTGAAGCTTTCTTT. Translation gives CASSEQGGTEAFF.

The chain joins TRBV30 to TRBJ1-5; possible D gene TRBD1, 6 bases. This CDR3 is 13 amino acids long. V lost 1 base and J 4 bases, leaving 8 bases between the germline ends. CDR1 and CDR2 (germline): GTSNPN, SVGIG (reference sequence). CDR3 protein: CAWSAGANQPQHF. CDR3 DNA: TGTGCCTGGAGTGCAGGGGCAAATCAGCCCCAGCATTTT. The full variable domain, rest sourced from reference TRBV30 and TRBJ1-5, is SQTIHQWPATLVQPVGSPLSLECTVEGTSNPNLYWYRQAAGRGLQLLFYSVGIGQISSEVPQNLSASRPQDRQFILSSKKLLLSDSGFYLCAWSAGANQPQHFGDGTRLSIL.

This clone is a singleton in its sample. The V and J genes are TRBV19 and TRBJ2-3; 8 positions match TRBD2. The CDR3 totals 15 residues. Germline trimming cut 5 bases from V and 1 base from J; bases unmatched to any gene: 5. In germline, CDR1 is LNHDA, CDR2 SQIVND (reference sequence). The CDR3 protein is CASSATSGGTDTQYF. The CDR3 DNA sequence: TGTGCCAGTAGTGCTACTAGCGGCGGCACAGATACGCAGTATTTT.

The rearrangement uses TRBV19 and TRBJ1-1, with D unresolved. CDR1 is LNHDA and CDR2 is SQIVND in the germline V gene (reference sequence). The CDR3 covers 15 residues. Trimming shortened V by 4 bases and J by 6 bases, and 18 bases separated the two germline ends. The CDR3 DNA reads TGTGCCAGTAGTACTACGGCATGGAGTACTTCTGAAGCTTTCTTT. Translating gives CASSTTAWSTSEAFF.

The rearrangement joins TRBV5-1 to TRBJ1-1; 7 nucleotides match TRBD1. Trimming at V came to 2 bases and at J to 6 bases, leaving 4 bases not matched to a gene. Germline CDR1 reads SGHRS; CDR2 reads YFSETQ. CDR3 size: 13 residues. CDR3 residues: CASSLQQGSEAFF. DNA of the CDR3: TGCGCCAGCAGCTTACAACAGGGGTCTGAAGCTTTCTTT.

The chain recombines TRBV7-2 with TRBJ2-3; 14 positions agree with TRBD2. V dropped 4 bases and J dropped 2; count of bases not matched to a gene: 2. The CDR3 contains 16 residues. Germline CDR1 and CDR2: SGHTA and FQGNSA. Here the CDR3 DNA reads TGTGCCAGCAGCTCGGGACTAGCGGGGGCCACAGATACGCAGTATTTT. Amino acids: CASSSGLAGATDTQYF.

This chain joins TRBV6-1 and TRBJ1-5; the D gene is possibly TRBD1 (5 bases). CDR1 MNHNS and CDR2 SASEGT come from the germline V gene. The CDR3 sequence is 14 residues long. The V end was cut by 3 bases, the J end by 4 bases, with 10 bases between. The CDR3 loop reads CASSDGGGNQPQHF. The CDR3 bases are TGTGCCAGCAGTGACGGGGGGGGGAATCAGCCCCAGCATTTT.

The V call is TRBV7-9, the J call TRBJ2-3; 15 nucleotides align to TRBD2. The trim removed 5 bases at V and 4 bases at J, leaving 4 bases unmatched. Germline assignment: CDR1 SEHNR and CDR2 FQNEAQ (reference sequence). The CDR3 length is 16 residues. For the CDR3, the DNA is TGTGCCAGCAGCCCCAGGACTAGCGGGGGGGCAGATACGCAGTATTTT. It codes for CASSPRTSGGADTQYF.

The chain links TRBV5-1 to TRBJ2-5; D remains unclear. The germline V gene encodes CDR1 SGHRS and CDR2 YFSETQ. V dropped 1 base and J dropped 1 base, with 2 bases sitting between them. The CDR3 totals 12 residues. The CDR3 region is CASSLLQETQYF. The DNA for the CDR3 is TGCGCCAGCAGCTTGCTCCAAGAGACCCAGTACTTC.

The chain joins TRBV5-1 to TRBJ1-6; D unresolved. The ends were cut back, 0 bases at V and 9 bases at J, with 13 bases in the middle. The CDR3 loop spans 15 amino acids. Germline V gene lookup returns CDR1 SGHRS and CDR2 YFSETQ. CDR3 protein: CASSLEVQTGSPLHF. The CDR3 bases are TGCGCCAGCAGCTTGGAGGTCCAAACGGGTTCACCCCTCCACTTT.

The rearrangement links TRBV7-3 to TRBJ2-7; the match to TRBD1 covers 9 bases. Unmatched junction bases numbered 1, after V lost 3 bases and J lost 4 bases. Germline-derived CDR1 and CDR2 are SGHTA and FQGTGA. The CDR3 spans 13 residues. CDR3 region: CASSLTGGYEQYF. CDR3 DNA: TGTGCCAGCAGCTTGACAGGGGGTTACGAGCAGTACTTC.

J is TRBJ2-5 and V is TRBV5-6, with D possibly matching TRBD2 (7 bases). The CDR3 is made up of 19 amino acids. The V gene's germline CDR1 is SGHDT and CDR2 YYEEEE. Trimming left V 4 bases short and J 0 bases short, with 25 bases between. The DNA for the CDR3 is TGTGCCAGCAGCCCCCCCGATATTGCGGGGGCTGTTTACCAAGAGACCCAGTACTTC. Amino acids: CASSPPDIAGAVYQETQYF. Full variable domain (remainder filled in from reference TRBV5-6 and TRBJ2-5): DAGVTQSPTHLIKTRGQQVTLRCSPKSGHDTVSWYQQALGQGPQFIFQYYEEEERQRGNFPDRFSGHQFPNYSSELNVNALLLGDSALYLCASSPPDIAGAVYQETQYFGPGTRLLVL.

The J gene is TRBJ2-5, the V gene TRBV6-6, with TRBD1 matching over 9 bases. V shed 10 bases and J 2 bases; nucleotides not matched to a gene: 11. Germline-derived CDR1 and CDR2 are MNHNY and SVGAGI (reference sequence). The CDR3 runs 15 residues. The CDR3 DNA reads as TGTGCCACCAAAACAGGGGGCTCCCGACAAGAGACCCAGTACTTC. It translates to CATKTGGSRQETQYF.

This chain connects TRBV5-1 to TRBJ1-2; 9 bases match TRBD1. CDR1 is SGHRS, CDR2 YFSETQ, per germline. With 9 bases clipped from V and 3 bases from J, the junction kept 3 bases outside the gene matches. CDR3 length equals 12 residues. For the CDR3, the DNA is TGCGCCACGAGACAGGGGGACTATGGCTACACCTTC. Translated: CATRQGDYGYTF.

The chain employs TRBV11-2 and TRBJ1-2; TRBD1 aligns across 8 bases. Losses at the gene ends were 3 bases for V and 2 bases for J; bases not matched to a gene: 11. The CDR3 totals 17 residues. CDR1 SGHAT and CDR2 FQNNGV come from the germline V gene. CDR3 DNA: TGTGCCAGCAGCTTCGACGACAGGGGCAAATGGAACTATGGCTACACCTTC. This encodes CASSFDDRGKWNYGYTF. Filled out from reference TRBV11-2 and TRBJ1-2, the complete variable domain reads EAGVAQSPRYKIIEKRQSVAFWCNPISGHATLYWYQQILGQGPKLLIQFQNNGVVDDSQLPKDRFSAERLKGVDSTLKIQPAKLEDSAVYLCASSFDDRGKWNYGYTFGSGTRLTVV.

The V call is TRBV5-1, the J call TRBJ2-7; 7 nucleotides match TRBD1. The length of the CDR3 is 15 residues. The ends lost 0 bases at V and 2 bases at J; junction bases unmatched: 5. From germline, CDR1 is SGHRS and CDR2 YFSETQ. The CDR3 here is CASSLDGQGAYEQYF. DNA of the CDR3: TGCGCCAGCAGCTTGGATGGTCAGGGGGCCTACGAGCAGTACTTC.

The gene calls are TRBV30 and TRBJ2-2; possible D gene TRBD1, 6 bases. V lost 0 bases to trimming and J lost 3 bases, with 11 bases between them. Germline CDR1 reads GTSNPN; CDR2 reads SVGIG (reference sequence). The CDR3 consists of 15 residues. CDR3 loop: CAWSVPGVDTGELFF. CDR3 in DNA: TGTGCCTGGAGTGTTCCAGGGGTAGACACCGGGGAGCTGTTTTTT.

V is TRBV27 and J is TRBJ1-5; D unresolved. The V end lost 2 bases, the J end lost 5 bases, and 10 bases lay between the germline ends. CDR3 length: 14 amino acids. Germline assignment: CDR1 MNHEY and CDR2 SMNVEV (reference sequence). Here the CDR3 DNA reads TGTGCCAGCAGTTTAGGGGAGGGTTATCAGCCCCAGCATTTT. Protein sequence: CASSLGEGYQPQHF.

The V and J genes are TRBV2 and TRBJ2-1; 11 bases agree with TRBD2. From germline, CDR1 is SNHLY and CDR2 FYNNEI. Trimming took 7 bases from V and 7 from J; bases not matched to a gene: 9. The CDR3 spans 15 residues. CDR3 DNA sequence: TGTGCCAGCAAACTAGCGGGAGTATGGGATAATGAGCAGTTCTTC. Translation: CASKLAGVWDNEQFF.

The chain joins TRBV19 to TRBJ1-2; weak D call: TRBD1 (6 bases). CDR3 length: 14 residues. From germline, CDR1 is LNHDA and CDR2 SQIVND (reference sequence). V was shortened by 2 bases and J by 3 bases, with 10 bases between the two germline ends. The CDR3 DNA follows: TGTGCCAGTAGTATACAGGGGATTGACTATGGCTACACCTTC. Translation: CASSIQGIDYGYTF.

V is TRBV6-5 and J is TRBJ2-3; 8 nucleotides match TRBD1. The CDR3 totals 13 residues. The germline CDR1 and CDR2 sequences are MNHEY and SVGAGI. The trim removed 5 bases at V and 8 bases at J, leaving 6 bases unmatched. The CDR3 loop reads CASSRQGTGTQYF. DNA for the CDR3: TGTGCCAGCAGTCGACAGGGGACCGGTACGCAGTATTTT.

The rearrangement joins TRBV2 to TRBJ1-4, with 7 bases aligning to TRBD1. From germline, CDR1 is SNHLY and CDR2 FYNNEI. The CDR3 has 16 amino acids. The J segment lost 3 bases and the V segment lost 2 bases, leaving 6 bases of the junction unmatched. The CDR3 coding sequence is TGTGCCAGCAGTGAATTAGGGACAGTTTCTAATGAAAAACTGTTTTTT. Translation: CASSELGTVSNEKLFF.

The rearrangement joins TRBV11-1 to TRBJ2-1, with 9 bases identical to TRBD2. This CDR3 is 15 amino acids long. With 3 bases clipped from V and 7 bases from J, the junction kept 7 bases outside the gene matches. Per germline, CDR1 SGHAT and CDR2 FQDESV (reference sequence). CDR3 in amino acids: CASSFGTAGGNEQFF. The CDR3 DNA follows: TGTGCCAGCAGCTTCGGGACAGCGGGGGGTAATGAGCAGTTCTTC.

Worth noting for this clone: The germline gene is not matched at one end of the junction; a read error may be the cause. The chain has TRBV6-1 and TRBJ1-1, with TRBD1 matching over 7 bases. This CDR3 region has 11 residues. Germline CDR1 and CDR2: MNHNS and SASEGT. CDR3 loop: CASPDLAQGVF. In DNA, the CDR3 is TGTGCCAGCCCAGACTTGGCTCAGGGGGTCTTT.

V gene TRBV5-4 combines with J gene TRBJ2-7, with 9 bases aligning to TRBD2. The CDR3 spans 16 residues. J gave up 6 bases and V 1 base, and 11 bases lay outside the gene matches. The V gene's germline CDR1 is SGHNT and CDR2 YYREEE (reference sequence). CDR3 sequence reads: CASSLPSGTSRGEQYF. The CDR3, as DNA: TGTGCCAGCAGCTTGCCTAGCGGGACCTCTCGTGGCGAGCAGTACTTC. The entire variable domain, with the rest obtained from reference TRBV5-4 and TRBJ2-7, is as follows: ETGVTQSPTHLIKTRGQQVTLRCSSQSGHNTVSWYQQALGQGPQFIFQYYREEENGRGNFPPRFSGLQFPNYSSELNVNALELDDSALYLCASSLPSGTSRGEQYFGPGTRLTVT.